The 30 T cell receptor beta chains in this list originate from one sample, sequenced in a study of T cell responses to AZD1222 COVID-19 vaccine. Produced via immunoSEQ multiplex PCR; TCRdb's table is partial and in-frame only. The sample lists 99,000 or so clones, 70% to 90% occurring once. This specimen consisted of peripheral blood, obtained on day 0 of AZD1222 vaccination. These receptors were collected from an adult in good health.

The chain combines TRBV4-2 with TRBJ1-5; unclear D gene. The V end was cut by 1 base, the J end by 5 bases, with 6 bases between. Germline CDR1 reads LGHNA; CDR2 reads YNFKEQ. CDR3 length equals 13 residues. CDR3 coding DNA: TGTGCCAGCAGCCAAGCGTGGGATCAGCCCCAGCATTTT. It yields the protein CASSQAWDQPQHF.

This chain links TRBV19 with TRBJ1-1; D gene uncertain. This CDR3 is 11 amino acids long. Germline values: CDR1 LNHDA, CDR2 SQIVND (reference sequence). The V end lost 7 bases, the J end lost 7 bases, and 10 bases lay between the germline ends. The DNA of the CDR3 is TGTGCCAGTAAGGAGAGGCATGAAGCTTTCTTT. Translated, it gives CASKERHEAFF.

This chain links TRBV5-6 with TRBJ1-1, with 7 bases aligning to TRBD1. After removal of 3 bases from V and 4 bases from J, the junction contained 6 bases not matched to a gene. The CDR3 consists of 14 residues. CDR1 SGHDT and CDR2 YYEEEE come from the germline V gene. The DNA of the CDR3 is TGTGCCAGCAGCTCGACAGGGTCGGGCACTGAAGCTTTCTTT. Protein product: CASSSTGSGTEAFF.

The CDR3 DNA follows: TGTGCCAGTATAGGGGGCACTGAAGCTTTCTTT. This gives the protein CASIGGTEAFF. This chain joins TRBV6-5 and TRBJ1-1; tentative D call: TRBD1 (6 bases). This CDR3 has 11 amino acids. V lost 9 bases and J 4 bases, leaving 9 bases between the germline ends. Germline V gene data show CDR1 as MNHEY and CDR2 as SVGAGI.

This chain's CDR3 is CASRVAGAGELFF. In DNA form, the CDR3 reads TGTGCCAGCAGGGTAGCGGGGGCCGGGGAGCTGTTTTTT. The rearrangement uses TRBV6-5 and TRBJ2-2; 9 bases are shared with TRBD2. Germline V gene sequence: CDR1 MNHEY, CDR2 SVGAGI. The CDR3 runs 13 residues. V lost 6 bases and J lost 6; bases outside the gene matches: 2.

The chain couples TRBV4-1 to TRBJ2-2; 7 bases fit TRBD1. CDR3 length: 16 amino acids. Germline V gene sequence: CDR1 MGHRA, CDR2 YSYEKL. Trimming cost V 1 base and J 2 bases; bases outside gene matches: 4. CDR3 sequence: CASSQAGTANTGELFF. In nucleotides, the CDR3 is TGCGCCAGCAGCCAAGCCGGGACAGCTAACACCGGGGAGCTGTTTTTT.

This clone is judged medium-sized. The gene calls are TRBV19 and TRBJ2-3, with D perhaps TRBD2 (6 bases). The CDR3 is 13 amino acids. The germline CDR1 and CDR2 sequences are LNHDA and SQIVND (reference sequence). Deletions cut 7 bases from V and 6 bases from J, with 14 bases between. CDR3 sequence (DNA): TGTGCCAGTACCCCGACTAGGGGTGATACGCAGTATTTT. Translating gives CASTPTRGDTQYF.

This clone was counted once. The rearrangement uses TRBV7-2 and TRBJ2-3; 13 bases line up with TRBD2. The CDR3 is made up of 16 amino acids. The junction had 4 bases not matched to a gene; V was cut back by 4 bases and J by 3 bases. CDR1 and CDR2 from the germline V gene are SGHTA and FQGNSA. The CDR3 DNA reads TGTGCCAGCAGCTCTACTAGCGGGAGGGCAACAGATACGCAGTATTTT. Amino acid sequence: CASSSTSGRATDTQYF.

The chain couples TRBV5-6 to TRBJ1-4; no firm D call. The length of the CDR3 is 16 residues. The germline V gene has CDR1 SGHDT and CDR2 YYEEEE. V was clipped by 4 bases and J by 6 bases, with 19 bases between them. In DNA form, the CDR3 reads TGTGCCAGCAGCCTTTCTCCAGTTCCTCCCTATGAAAAACTGTTTTTT. This codes for CASSLSPVPPYEKLFF.

V is TRBV7-3 and J is TRBJ1-1; D uncertain. The V end was cut by 2 bases, the J end by 5 bases, with 9 bases between. The germline CDR1 and CDR2 sequences are SGHTA and FQGTGA. This CDR3 comprises 13 residues. CDR3 sequence reads: CASSLQTTTEAFF. The CDR3 nucleotides read TGTGCCAGCAGCTTACAGACGACGACTGAAGCTTTCTTT. Full variable domain (rest looked up from reference TRBV7-3 and TRBJ1-1): GAGVSQTPSNKVTEKGKYVELRCDPISGHTALYWYRQSLGQGPEFLIYFQGTGAADDSGLPNDRFFAVRPEGSVSTLKIQRTERGDSAVYLCASSLQTTTEAFFGQGTRLTVV.

This rearrangement joins TRBV19 to TRBJ1-5; no reliable D call. This CDR3 region has 13 residues. CDR1 LNHDA and CDR2 SQIVND come from the germline V gene (reference sequence). The V end lost 5 bases, the J end lost 7 bases, and 12 bases lay between the germline ends. CDR3 DNA sequence: TGTGCCAGTAGTTTTCAAGTTAGACAGCCCCAGCATTTT. This encodes CASSFQVRQPQHF. The complete variable domain, with remaining parts taken from reference TRBV19 and TRBJ1-5, reads DGGITQSPKYLFRKEGQNVTLSCEQNLNHDAMYWYRQDPGQGLRLIYYSQIVNDFQKGDIAEGYSVSREKKESFPLTVTSAQKNPTAFYLCASSFQVRQPQHFGDGTRLSIL.

The chain has TRBV27 and TRBJ2-1, with D possibly TRBD2 on 5 matching bases. Trimming took off 3 bases at V and 10 bases at J, with 19 bases between the two ends. The germline CDR1 and CDR2 sequences are MNHEY and SMNVEV (reference sequence). The CDR3 length is 15 residues. CDR3 DNA: TGTGCCAGCAGTTTTCTGAGCGGTACCCCGCGGGAGCAGTTCTTC. Protein product: CASSFLSGTPREQFF.

The chain recombines TRBV7-9 with TRBJ1-3; D call uncertain. CDR3 length: 14 residues. The germline CDR1 and CDR2 sequences are SEHNR and FQNEAQ (reference sequence). Trimming took off 5 bases at V and 0 bases at J, with 8 bases between the two ends. The CDR3: CASSPPHSGNTIYF. CDR3 coding DNA: TGTGCCAGCAGCCCCCCGCACTCTGGAAACACCATATATTTT.

The chain carries TRBV7-2 and TRBJ1-4; D unclear. The CDR3 length is 14 residues. Germline V lookup: CDR1 SGHTA, CDR2 FQGNSA. Deletions cut 1 base from V and 5 bases from J, with 8 bases between. The CDR3 nucleotides are TGTGCCAGCAGCTTAGGCGGTTTCAATGAAAAACTGTTTTTT. Translated, it gives CASSLGGFNEKLFF.

The rearrangement joins TRBV7-2 to TRBJ2-7, with 9 bases fitting TRBD2. Germline V lookup: CDR1 SGHTA, CDR2 FQGNSA. This CDR3 is 15 amino acids long. V trimming: 0 bases; J trimming: 6 bases; junction bases outside the gene matches: 6. DNA of the CDR3: TGTGCCAGCAGCTTAGCGGGGCTAGCGGGAAGCGAGCAGTACGTC. Its translation is CASSLAGLAGSEQYV.

This clone was observed once. The gene calls are TRBV27 and TRBJ1-2; D is possibly TRBD1 (6 bases). The CDR3 totals 15 residues. CDR1 MNHEY and CDR2 SMNVEV come from the germline V gene (reference sequence). The germline V and J ends were trimmed by 6 bases and 5 bases, with 19 bases remaining between them. The CDR3 is CASSFIGGQGYGYTF. The DNA for the CDR3 is TGTGCCAGCAGCTTTATCGGGGGGCAGGGGTATGGCTACACCTTC.

The J gene is TRBJ1-5, the V gene TRBV10-3; 7 nucleotides align to TRBD1. The germline V gene has CDR1 ENHRY and CDR2 SYGVKD. V lost 11 bases to trimming and J lost 3 bases; unmatched junction nucleotides: 10. The CDR3 runs to 14 residues. CDR3 in DNA: TGTGCCTCCTCGACAGGGAATGCCAATCAGCCCCAGCATTTT. Protein product: CASSTGNANQPQHF.

The chain carries TRBV11-2 and TRBJ1-1; 7 positions match TRBD1. After removal of 5 bases from V and 11 bases from J, the junction contained 8 bases not matched to a gene. The V gene's germline CDR1 is SGHAT and CDR2 FQNNGV. The CDR3 is 12 residues long. The CDR3 nucleotides are TGTGCCAGCAGCCTGGACGACAGGGCCGCTTTCTTT. This gives the protein CASSLDDRAAFF.

The V call is TRBV29-1, the J call TRBJ1-2; tentatively, D is TRBD1 (6 bases). Trimming pared 4 bases from V and 7 bases from J, leaving 7 bases between. CDR3 size: 10 residues. Germline CDR1 is SQVTM and CDR2 is ANQGSEA. CDR3 sequence (DNA): TGCAGCGTTGCAGGGGTTGGCTACACCTTC. It codes for CSVAGVGYTF.

The rearrangement uses TRBV19 and TRBJ1-2; no clear D gene. V was cut by 2 bases and J by 4 bases, with 17 bases left in between. This CDR3 has 16 residues. In germline, CDR1 is LNHDA, CDR2 SQIVND (reference sequence). CDR3 residues: CASSITFTPGSYGYTF. CDR3 coding DNA: TGTGCCAGTAGTATAACATTTACGCCGGGCAGCTATGGCTACACCTTC.

The chain couples TRBV3-1 (or the pseudogene TRBV3-2) to TRBJ1-5; weak D call: TRBD1 (5 bases). The V end lost 3 bases, the J end lost 1 base, and 13 bases lay between the germline ends. Germline CDR1 is LGHDT and CDR2 is YNNKEL (reference sequence). The CDR3 is 16 residues long. CDR3 in amino acids: CASSQDVQGSNQPQHF. CDR3 bases: TGTGCCAGCAGCCAGGACGTGCAGGGCAGCAATCAGCCCCAGCATTTT.

This chain joins TRBV5-6 and TRBJ2-7; D may be TRBD1 (6 bases). V was clipped by 0 bases and J by 1 base, with 8 bases between them. The CDR3 has 14 amino acids. The germline CDR1 and CDR2 sequences are SGHDT and YYEEEE. The CDR3 here is CASSLGGRSYEQYF. CDR3 coding DNA: TGTGCCAGCAGCTTGGGGGGGCGGTCCTACGAGCAGTACTTC.

As DNA, the CDR3 is TGTGCCAGCAGCCCAAGGGGCAGAGGAACGACAGATACGCAGTATTTT. Amino acid sequence: CASSPRGRGTTDTQYF. The gene calls are TRBV5-4 and TRBJ2-3; D might be TRBD1 (5 bases). The ends were cut back, 4 bases at V and 3 bases at J, with 18 bases in the middle. CDR3 length equals 16 residues. The germline CDR1 and CDR2 sequences are SGHNT and YYREEE (reference sequence).

This chain connects TRBV6-1 to TRBJ2-1, with D tentatively TRBD2 (5 bases). The length of the CDR3 is 13 residues. Germline values: CDR1 MNHNS, CDR2 SASEGT. V was clipped by 5 bases and J by 5 bases, with 10 bases between them. The CDR3 is CASSPGNNNEQFF. CDR3 DNA: TGTGCCAGCAGTCCCGGGAACAACAATGAGCAGTTCTTC.

This chain links TRBV19 with TRBJ2-7, with 7 bases that match TRBD1. The trim removed 4 bases at V and 2 bases at J, leaving 5 bases unmatched. The CDR3 has 14 amino acids. The germline CDR1 and CDR2 sequences are LNHDA and SQIVND (reference sequence). Written as DNA, the CDR3 is TGTGCCAGTAGTACAACAGGGGTGACCTACGAGCAGTACTTC. Translation: CASSTTGVTYEQYF.

This chain connects TRBV11-2 to TRBJ2-7; maybe TRBD1 (5 bases). V shed 4 bases and J shed 3 bases, with 10 bases lying between them. Germline-derived CDR1 and CDR2 are SGHAT and FQNNGV. The CDR3 totals 13 residues. The CDR3 is CASSSIRGYEQYV. For the CDR3, the DNA is TGTGCCAGCAGCTCGATTAGGGGCTACGAGCAGTACGTC.

The V call is TRBV7-9, the J call TRBJ1-3, with TRBD1 identical over 8 bases. Germline trimming cut 5 bases from V and 3 bases from J; bases unmatched to any gene: 3. CDR3 length: 14 residues. Germline CDR1 and CDR2: SEHNR and FQNEAQ (reference sequence). CDR3 loop: CASSGGTGGNTIYF. The CDR3 DNA sequence: TGTGCCAGCAGCGGCGGGACAGGTGGAAACACCATATATTTT.

The V call is TRBV6-5, the J call TRBJ2-1; D not certain. The CDR3 runs to 16 residues. V was clipped by 2 bases and J by 4 bases, with 15 bases between them. Germline V gene lookup returns CDR1 MNHEY and CDR2 SVGAGI. The CDR3, as DNA: TGTGCCAGCAGTTACGTTACACACGGAAGGTACAATGAGCAGTTCTTC. Its protein is CASSYVTHGRYNEQFF.

This sequence joins TRBV19 and TRBJ2-1, with 14 nucleotides matching TRBD2. Germline trimming cut 4 bases from V and 9 bases from J; bases unmatched to any gene: 5. This CDR3 has 15 residues. Germline CDR1 LNHDA, CDR2 SQIVND (reference sequence). The CDR3 loop is CASSRGLAGEAEQFF. The DNA for the CDR3 is TGTGCCAGTAGTAGGGGACTAGCGGGAGAGGCTGAGCAGTTCTTC.

This chain links TRBV5-4 with TRBJ1-2, with 8 positions matching TRBD1. The germline CDR1 and CDR2 sequences are SGHNT and YYREEE (reference sequence). This CDR3 contains 13 residues. Trimming at V came to 4 bases and at J to 6 bases, leaving 5 bases not matched to a gene. In nucleotides, the CDR3 is TGTGCCAGCAGCCCCCAGGGGGCGGATGGCTACACCTTC. Its protein is CASSPQGADGYTF.